In its sample, the clone carrying this TCR beta chain was seen a few times. These data originate in a study of CD8+CD57+ T cells in acquired aplastic anemia. TCR beta VDJ and CDR3 were profiled, and genomic DNA was the template. TCRdb redid the calling of the reads with MiXCR, one entry per CDR3 protein. Of about 260,000 distinct CDR3 sequences in the sample, 65% to 90% were seen once. This CDR3 contains 14 residues. The ends were cut back, 5 bases at V and 0 bases at J, with 9 bases in the middle. Per the germline V gene, CDR1 is SGHAT and CDR2 is FQNNGV. Whoever was chosen for sequencing had shown CD8+CD57+ cell expansion by flow cytometry.

The sequencing input was sorted CD4+, CD8+, or CD8+CD57+ T cells (not recorded which) from PBMCs. This chain links TRBV11-2 with TRBJ2-3, with D unresolved. The TCR sequence derives from a human donor with aplastic anemia. This CDR3 is CASSLFLSTDTQYF. The CDR3, as DNA: TGTGCCAGCAGCCTTTTCCTGAGCACAGATACGCAGTATTTT.